The T cell receptor beta chain under discussion was sequenced for a study of blood T cell repertoires in COVID-19. Original methodology: Counts of nucleated cells, estimated from reference gene primer amplification, were obtained. Sequenced by immunoSEQ multiplex PCR; TCRdb stores in-frame clones only, minus some. V, J and clone size are taken as reported in that table, and D and trimming were inferred from the DNA itself. The table has about 300,000 clones, 80% to 95% seen once. The participants were between roughly 18 and 100 years old and came from roughly 25 US areas. Self-reported history from a screening survey and questionnaire set each donor's cohort. In germline, CDR1 is MNHEY, CDR2 SMNVEV (reference sequence). The CDR3 has 15 amino acids. V gave up 3 bases and J gave up 3 bases; unmatched junction bases: 6.

This chain joins TRBV27 and TRBJ2-3; 7 bases are shared with TRBD2. This clonotype was obtained from a woman younger than 45 who had recovered from COVID-19. Input material: PBMCs or T cells enriched from blood (not recorded which). The CDR3 DNA sequence: TGTGCCAGCAGTTTTAGGGCTAGCGGTACAGATACGCAGTATTTT. Translation: CASSFRASGTDTQYF.